This record covers a single T cell receptor beta chain. The data derive from a study of blood T cell repertoires in COVID-19. Germline CDR1 reads SGDLS; CDR2 reads YYNGEE. With V trimmed by 4 bases and J by 6 bases, 10 bases remained unmatched. The CDR3 spans 14 residues. This table comes from immunoSEQ multiplex PCR, and its TCRdb copy is limited to in-frame clones, with some not included. The sample has about 200,000 clones, 82% seen once. The chain is built from TRBV9 and TRBJ2-7; 7 bases fit TRBD2. This clonotype originated in a human donor with acute or convalescent COVID-19. The donor label of this sample is uncertain. Sequencing was done on a sample of peripheral blood. DNA of the CDR3: TGTGCCAGCAGCCCCGGGGCGTGGGAGGGCGAGCAGTACTTC. This gives the protein CASSPGAWEGEQYF.